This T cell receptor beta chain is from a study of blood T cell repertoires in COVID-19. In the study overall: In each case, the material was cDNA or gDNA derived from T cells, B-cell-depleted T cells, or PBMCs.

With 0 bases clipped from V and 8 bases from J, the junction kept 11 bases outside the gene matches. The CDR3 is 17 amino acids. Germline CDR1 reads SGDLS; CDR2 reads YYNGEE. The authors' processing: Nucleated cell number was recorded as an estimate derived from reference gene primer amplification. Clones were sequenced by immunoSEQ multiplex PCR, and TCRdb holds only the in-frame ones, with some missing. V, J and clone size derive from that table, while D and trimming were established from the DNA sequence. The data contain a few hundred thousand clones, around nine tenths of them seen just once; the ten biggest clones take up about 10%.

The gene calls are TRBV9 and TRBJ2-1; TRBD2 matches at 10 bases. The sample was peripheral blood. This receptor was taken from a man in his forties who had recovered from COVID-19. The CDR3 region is CASSVGFPSGSIDEQFF. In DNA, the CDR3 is TGTGCCAGCAGCGTAGGCTTCCCTAGCGGGAGCATAGATGAGCAGTTCTTC.